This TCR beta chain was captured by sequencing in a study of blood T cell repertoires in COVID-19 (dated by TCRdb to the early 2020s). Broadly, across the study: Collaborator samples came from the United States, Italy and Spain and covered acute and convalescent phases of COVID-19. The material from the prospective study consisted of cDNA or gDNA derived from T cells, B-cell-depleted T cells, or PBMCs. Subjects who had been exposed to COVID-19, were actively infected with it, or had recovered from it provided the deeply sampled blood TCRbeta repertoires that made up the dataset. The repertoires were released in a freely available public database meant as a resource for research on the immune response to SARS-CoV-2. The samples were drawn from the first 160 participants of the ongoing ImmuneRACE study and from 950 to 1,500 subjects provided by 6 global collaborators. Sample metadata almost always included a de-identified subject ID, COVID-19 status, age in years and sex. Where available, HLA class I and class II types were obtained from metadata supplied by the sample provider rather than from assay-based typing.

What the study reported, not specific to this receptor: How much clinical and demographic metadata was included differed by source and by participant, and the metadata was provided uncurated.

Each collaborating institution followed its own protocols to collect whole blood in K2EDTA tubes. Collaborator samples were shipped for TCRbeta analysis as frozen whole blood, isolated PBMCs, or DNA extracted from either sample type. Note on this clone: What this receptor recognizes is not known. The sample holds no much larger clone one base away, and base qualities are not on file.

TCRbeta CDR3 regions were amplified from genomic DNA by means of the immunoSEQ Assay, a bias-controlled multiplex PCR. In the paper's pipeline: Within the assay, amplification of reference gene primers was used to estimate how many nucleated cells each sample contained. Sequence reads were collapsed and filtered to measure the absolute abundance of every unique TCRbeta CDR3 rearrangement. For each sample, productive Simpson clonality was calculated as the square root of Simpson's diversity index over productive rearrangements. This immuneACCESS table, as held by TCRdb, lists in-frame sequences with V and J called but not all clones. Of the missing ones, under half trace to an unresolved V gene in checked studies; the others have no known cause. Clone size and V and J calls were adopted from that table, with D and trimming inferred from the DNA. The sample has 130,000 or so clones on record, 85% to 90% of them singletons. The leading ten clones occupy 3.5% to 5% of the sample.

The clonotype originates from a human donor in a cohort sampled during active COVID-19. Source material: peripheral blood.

The DNA is as follows: TGTGCCAGCAGCTGGGGGACACGGAGCCGAAAACTGTTTTTT. Translated, this is CASSWGTRSRKLFF. The chain was built from TRBV6-2 or TRBV6-3 and TRBJ1-4; the D gene is perhaps TRBD1, from 6 matching bases. Inclusive of the bounding cysteine and phenylalanine, the CDR3 is 14 residues long. Only the CDR3 region is kept as DNA, spanning 42 bases read in frame from base 1. As encoded in the germline V gene, CDR1 is MNHEY while CDR2 is SVGEGT. V is cut by 6 bases and J by 10 bases, and the space between the germline ends is 18 bases.